This T cell receptor (beta chain) is from a study of control samples from healthy donors and cancer patients. Germline V gene lookup returns CDR1 MNHEY and CDR2 SVGAGI. CDR3 length equals 15 residues. Using immunoSEQ multiplex PCR, the repertoire was profiled, and TCRdb retains in-frame clones only, with some absent. The table lists 60,000 to 75,000 clones, approximately 89% of them singletons. Regarding this clone: One end of the junction does not line up with germline, which may come from a read error.

The chain joins TRBV6-5 to TRBJ1-5, with 10 bases aligning to TRBD1. This sequence originates from a man aged 60 to 75 with colorectal cancer. Sequenced: PBMCs. The CDR3 is CASSDSGTGERPQHF. In nucleotides, the CDR3 is TGTGCCAGCAGTGACTCCGGGACAGGGGAGCGGCCCCAGCATTTT.